The entry below gives a single T cell receptor (beta chain) sequence along with its context. Its antigen is unknown. Roughly 0.5 to 1 ug RNA was reverse transcribed with random hexamers. The CDR3 of TCR beta was amplified by immunoSEQ multiplex PCR across 54 Vbeta and 13 Jbeta. TCRdb ran MiXCR on the immunoSEQ multiplex PCR reads and lists one entry per CDR3 protein. The profile shows about 100,000 distinct CDR3 sequences, around 96% of them singletons. This specimen comes from a study of CD8 T cells in Susac syndrome. Sequencing targeted TCR beta in T cells from blood (CD8+ and CD4+). TEMRA cells were FACS-enriched and CD8+ and CD4+ T cells negatively isolated. General study findings and limits: Susac-specific public clones in total CD8+ repertoires numbered some 17; in CD8+ TEMRA repertoires, they numbered 5 or 6.

The sample consisted of CD8+ T cells from PBMCs. The TCR was taken from a human donor with Susac syndrome.

In DNA form, the CDR3 reads TGTGCCAGCAGAGCTCAGGATTCCTCCTACAATGAGCAGTTCTTC. This gives the protein CASRAQDSSYNEQFF. J is TRBJ2-1 and V is TRBV12-3 or TRBV12-4, with D uncertain. The V and J ends lost 6 bases and 0 bases respectively, with 12 bases between them. This CDR3 region has 15 residues.